This T cell receptor beta chain was sequenced for a study of blood T cell repertoires in COVID-19. Study at large: Sample material is recorded as cDNA or gDNA derived from T cells, B-cell-depleted T cells, or PBMCs.

This clone appeared a few times. Other DNA sequences within the sample encode an identical CDR3. Germline CDR1 reads SEHNR; CDR2 reads FQNEAQ (reference sequence). The V segment lost 5 bases and the J segment 5 bases; nucleotides outside the gene matches: 7. The CDR3 contains 14 residues. Method: immunoSEQ multiplex PCR; TCRdb's copy keeps in-frame clones and lacks some. Among 450,000 or so clones listed, 89% were seen once. The specimen sequenced was peripheral blood. V usage is TRBV7-9 and J usage is TRBJ2-5; 8 positions match TRBD1. This receptor was obtained from a man between 18 and 35 years old with COVID-19, enrolled during active disease. The CDR3 sequence is CASSRDRGGETQYF. CDR3 coding DNA: TGTGCCAGCAGCCGCGACAGGGGTGGGGAGACCCAGTACTTC.